This T cell receptor (beta chain) emerged from a study of T cell repertoires in cytomegalovirus infection. General study results and limits: Totalled public TCR beta family frequency picked out people who carried CMV plus the relevant HLA. Dominating the ex vivo response were TCR beta clonotypes that were CMV-specific and HLA-C-restricted.

To note about this clonotype: Its antigen is not identified.

Via MiXCR, TCRdb re-called the reads, giving one row per CDR3 protein. The sample carries some 310,000 distinct CDR3 sequences, more than 20% recorded once. Trimming removed 6 bases from V and 6 bases from J; junction bases left unmatched: 4. The CDR3 totals 14 residues. The germline V gene has CDR1 SNHLY and CDR2 FYNNEI. The sequences come from cultured PBMCs, collected from culture after CMV antigen stimulation. The chain couples TRBV2 to TRBJ2-1, with TRBD2 matching over 11 bases. The TCR sequence derives from a human donor in good health (CMV status not recorded). Some clones in this sample may be carry-over from other donors' samples. CDR3 DNA: TGTGCCAGCAGGGGACTAGCGGAGGTCAATGAGCAGTTCTTC. Amino acids: CASRGLAEVNEQFF. The full variable domain, rest sourced from reference TRBV2 and TRBJ2-1, is EPEVTQTPSHQVTQMGQEVILRCVPISNHLYFYWYRQILGQKVEFLVSFYNNEISEKSEIFDDQFSVERPDGSNFTLKIRSTKLEDSAMYFCASRGLAEVNEQFFGPGTRLTVL.